These T cell receptor beta chains were read from a single sample in a study of OX40 agonist ivuxolimab in advanced cancers. TCRdb's table, derived via immunoSEQ multiplex PCR, lists solely in-frame clones and lacks some. The table has approximately 160,000 clones, roughly 92% seen once. This specimen consisted of CD4+ or CD8+ T cells sorted from blood, obtained in a trial of the OX40 agonist ivuxolimab. The receptors were sampled from an adult with an advanced solid tumor such as melanoma, head and neck, liver or kidney cancer. CDR3s include the opening cysteine and the closing phenylalanine or tryptophan. The D gene is left open where the match is weak. Rows may omit the clone size; those that give it use once, few, many or a size class.

d_gene,abundance,j_gene,v_gene,CDR3nt,CDR3aa
-,-,TRBJ2-3,TRBV11-3,TGTGCCAGCAGCTTAGTTTCGGGAGATACGCAGTATTTT,CASSLVSGDTQYF
-,-,TRBJ2-3,TRBV11-1,TGTGCCAGCAGCCCAACGGTCGCAGGGACAACTGATACGCAGTATTTT,CASSPTVAGTTDTQYF
-,-,TRBJ2-1,TRBV28,TGTGCCAGCGGACTTCCCTTCAGGGGAGACAATGAGCAGTTCTTC,CASGLPFRGDNEQFF
TRBD1,-,TRBJ2-7,TRBV5-1,TGCGCCAGCACCCGGGACAGGGAGTATGCCGAGCAGTACTTC,CASTRDREYAEQYF
TRBD1,-,TRBJ1-3,TRBV5-1,TGCGCCAGCAGCCCGGGACAGTCTGGAAACACCATATATTTT,CASSPGQSGNTIYF
TRBD1,-,TRBJ1-2,TRBV4-2,TGTGCCAGCAGCCAGAAAGGGGGCGCCGACTATGGCTACACCTTC,CASSQKGGADYGYTF
TRBD2,few,TRBJ2-1,TRBV6-5,TGTGCCAGCAGTTCCCGACTAGCGGGGGGGCCTTGGCAGCAGTTCTTC,CASSSRLAGGPWQQFF
TRBD1,once,TRBJ2-7,TRBV7-9,TGTGCCAGCAGCTTGGGACAGGGTATATCCTACGAGCAGTACTTC,CASSLGQGISYEQYF
TRBD1,-,TRBJ1-1,TRBV28,TGTGCCAGCAGCTCAGGGGGCTTCCCCGAAGCTTTCTTT,CASSSGGFPEAFF
-,-,TRBJ1-1,TRBV19,TGTGCCAGTAGCCCCCTCCAGGGGAGAACGAACACTGAAGCTTTCTTT,CASSPLQGRTNTEAFF
-,-,TRBJ2-7,TRBV10-3,TGTGCCATCAGTGAGGGGCAGGGTTCCTACGAGCAGTACTTC,CAISEGQGSYEQYF
-,-,TRBJ2-2,TRBV29-1,TGCAGCGTTGAAAGAGGGGCTGGCGGGGAGCTGTTTTTT,CSVERGAGGELFF
-,-,TRBJ2-6,TRBV4-3,TGCGCCAGCAGCCCTGACACAGGTGCTGGGGCCAACGTCCTGACTTTC,CASSPDTGAGANVLTF
TRBD2,-,TRBJ2-3,TRBV5-1,TGCGCCAGCAGCTTGGAGTCCGGACGGAGCGGGGCAATCCCCTGGCGGCCAGATACGCAGTATTTT,CASSLESGRSGAIPWRPDTQYF
-,-,TRBJ1-5,TRBV7-8,TGTGCCAGCAGCTTAGGGGGAAATAGCAATCAGCCCCAGCATTTT,CASSLGGNSNQPQHF
-,-,TRBJ1-1,TRBV29-1,TGCAGCGTCGTGAGACAGGCTGAAGCTTTCTTT,CSVVRQAEAFF
TRBD1,once,TRBJ1-2,TRBV28,TGTGCCAGCAGTCGCGTACAGGGGGCCTACTATGGCTACACCTTC,CASSRVQGAYYGYTF
-,-,TRBJ1-5,TRBV19,TGTGCCAGTAGTATAAGAGAGAATCAGCCCCAGCATTTT,CASSIRENQPQHF
-,-,TRBJ1-2,TRBV5-4,TGTGCCAGCAGCTTTGGTAACTATGGCTACACCTTC,CASSFGNYGYTF
-,-,TRBJ2-5,TRBV7-9,TGTGCCAGCAGCTTGGGTACCTCTCTGTTCACCCAGTACTTC,CASSLGTSLFTQYF
-,-,TRBJ1-2,TRBV10-1,TGCGCCAGCAGTGAGTCGGTAGGAGGCTACACCTTC,CASSESVGGYTF
-,-,TRBJ1-1,TRBV4-3,TGCGCCAGCAGCCAAGAGCCTAGACTGAACACTGAAGCTTTCTTT,CASSQEPRLNTEAFF
-,-,TRBJ1-2,TRBV4-1,TGCGCCAGCAGCCAAGGAGTGAGAAACTATGGCTACACCTTC,CASSQGVRNYGYTF
TRBD2,-,TRBJ2-7,TRBV9,TGTGCCAGCAGCGTAGGGACTAGCCGGATCTACGAGCAGTACTTC,CASSVGTSRIYEQYF
TRBD2,-,TRBJ2-5,TRBV15,TGTGCCACCAGCCCTTGGGGGGGAGCTCCCCTTCGGGCAGAGACCCAGTACTTC,CATSPWGGAPLRAETQYF
-,-,TRBJ2-3,TRBV6-1,TGTGCCAGCACTGAGGGGGGGGACACAGATACGCAGTATTTT,CASTEGGDTDTQYF
-,-,TRBJ1-5,TRBV9,TGTGCCAGCAGCGTAGCTCCTGAAATGCCCCAGCATTTT,CASSVAPEMPQHF
TRBD2,-,TRBJ2-3,TRBV14,TGTGCCAGCAGCCAAGTTAGCGGGAGTAGGACAGATACGCAGTATTTT,CASSQVSGSRTDTQYF
-,-,TRBJ1-5,TRBV7-2,TGTGCCAGCAGCTCGGACGGTAGCAATCAGCCCCAGCATTTT,CASSSDGSNQPQHF